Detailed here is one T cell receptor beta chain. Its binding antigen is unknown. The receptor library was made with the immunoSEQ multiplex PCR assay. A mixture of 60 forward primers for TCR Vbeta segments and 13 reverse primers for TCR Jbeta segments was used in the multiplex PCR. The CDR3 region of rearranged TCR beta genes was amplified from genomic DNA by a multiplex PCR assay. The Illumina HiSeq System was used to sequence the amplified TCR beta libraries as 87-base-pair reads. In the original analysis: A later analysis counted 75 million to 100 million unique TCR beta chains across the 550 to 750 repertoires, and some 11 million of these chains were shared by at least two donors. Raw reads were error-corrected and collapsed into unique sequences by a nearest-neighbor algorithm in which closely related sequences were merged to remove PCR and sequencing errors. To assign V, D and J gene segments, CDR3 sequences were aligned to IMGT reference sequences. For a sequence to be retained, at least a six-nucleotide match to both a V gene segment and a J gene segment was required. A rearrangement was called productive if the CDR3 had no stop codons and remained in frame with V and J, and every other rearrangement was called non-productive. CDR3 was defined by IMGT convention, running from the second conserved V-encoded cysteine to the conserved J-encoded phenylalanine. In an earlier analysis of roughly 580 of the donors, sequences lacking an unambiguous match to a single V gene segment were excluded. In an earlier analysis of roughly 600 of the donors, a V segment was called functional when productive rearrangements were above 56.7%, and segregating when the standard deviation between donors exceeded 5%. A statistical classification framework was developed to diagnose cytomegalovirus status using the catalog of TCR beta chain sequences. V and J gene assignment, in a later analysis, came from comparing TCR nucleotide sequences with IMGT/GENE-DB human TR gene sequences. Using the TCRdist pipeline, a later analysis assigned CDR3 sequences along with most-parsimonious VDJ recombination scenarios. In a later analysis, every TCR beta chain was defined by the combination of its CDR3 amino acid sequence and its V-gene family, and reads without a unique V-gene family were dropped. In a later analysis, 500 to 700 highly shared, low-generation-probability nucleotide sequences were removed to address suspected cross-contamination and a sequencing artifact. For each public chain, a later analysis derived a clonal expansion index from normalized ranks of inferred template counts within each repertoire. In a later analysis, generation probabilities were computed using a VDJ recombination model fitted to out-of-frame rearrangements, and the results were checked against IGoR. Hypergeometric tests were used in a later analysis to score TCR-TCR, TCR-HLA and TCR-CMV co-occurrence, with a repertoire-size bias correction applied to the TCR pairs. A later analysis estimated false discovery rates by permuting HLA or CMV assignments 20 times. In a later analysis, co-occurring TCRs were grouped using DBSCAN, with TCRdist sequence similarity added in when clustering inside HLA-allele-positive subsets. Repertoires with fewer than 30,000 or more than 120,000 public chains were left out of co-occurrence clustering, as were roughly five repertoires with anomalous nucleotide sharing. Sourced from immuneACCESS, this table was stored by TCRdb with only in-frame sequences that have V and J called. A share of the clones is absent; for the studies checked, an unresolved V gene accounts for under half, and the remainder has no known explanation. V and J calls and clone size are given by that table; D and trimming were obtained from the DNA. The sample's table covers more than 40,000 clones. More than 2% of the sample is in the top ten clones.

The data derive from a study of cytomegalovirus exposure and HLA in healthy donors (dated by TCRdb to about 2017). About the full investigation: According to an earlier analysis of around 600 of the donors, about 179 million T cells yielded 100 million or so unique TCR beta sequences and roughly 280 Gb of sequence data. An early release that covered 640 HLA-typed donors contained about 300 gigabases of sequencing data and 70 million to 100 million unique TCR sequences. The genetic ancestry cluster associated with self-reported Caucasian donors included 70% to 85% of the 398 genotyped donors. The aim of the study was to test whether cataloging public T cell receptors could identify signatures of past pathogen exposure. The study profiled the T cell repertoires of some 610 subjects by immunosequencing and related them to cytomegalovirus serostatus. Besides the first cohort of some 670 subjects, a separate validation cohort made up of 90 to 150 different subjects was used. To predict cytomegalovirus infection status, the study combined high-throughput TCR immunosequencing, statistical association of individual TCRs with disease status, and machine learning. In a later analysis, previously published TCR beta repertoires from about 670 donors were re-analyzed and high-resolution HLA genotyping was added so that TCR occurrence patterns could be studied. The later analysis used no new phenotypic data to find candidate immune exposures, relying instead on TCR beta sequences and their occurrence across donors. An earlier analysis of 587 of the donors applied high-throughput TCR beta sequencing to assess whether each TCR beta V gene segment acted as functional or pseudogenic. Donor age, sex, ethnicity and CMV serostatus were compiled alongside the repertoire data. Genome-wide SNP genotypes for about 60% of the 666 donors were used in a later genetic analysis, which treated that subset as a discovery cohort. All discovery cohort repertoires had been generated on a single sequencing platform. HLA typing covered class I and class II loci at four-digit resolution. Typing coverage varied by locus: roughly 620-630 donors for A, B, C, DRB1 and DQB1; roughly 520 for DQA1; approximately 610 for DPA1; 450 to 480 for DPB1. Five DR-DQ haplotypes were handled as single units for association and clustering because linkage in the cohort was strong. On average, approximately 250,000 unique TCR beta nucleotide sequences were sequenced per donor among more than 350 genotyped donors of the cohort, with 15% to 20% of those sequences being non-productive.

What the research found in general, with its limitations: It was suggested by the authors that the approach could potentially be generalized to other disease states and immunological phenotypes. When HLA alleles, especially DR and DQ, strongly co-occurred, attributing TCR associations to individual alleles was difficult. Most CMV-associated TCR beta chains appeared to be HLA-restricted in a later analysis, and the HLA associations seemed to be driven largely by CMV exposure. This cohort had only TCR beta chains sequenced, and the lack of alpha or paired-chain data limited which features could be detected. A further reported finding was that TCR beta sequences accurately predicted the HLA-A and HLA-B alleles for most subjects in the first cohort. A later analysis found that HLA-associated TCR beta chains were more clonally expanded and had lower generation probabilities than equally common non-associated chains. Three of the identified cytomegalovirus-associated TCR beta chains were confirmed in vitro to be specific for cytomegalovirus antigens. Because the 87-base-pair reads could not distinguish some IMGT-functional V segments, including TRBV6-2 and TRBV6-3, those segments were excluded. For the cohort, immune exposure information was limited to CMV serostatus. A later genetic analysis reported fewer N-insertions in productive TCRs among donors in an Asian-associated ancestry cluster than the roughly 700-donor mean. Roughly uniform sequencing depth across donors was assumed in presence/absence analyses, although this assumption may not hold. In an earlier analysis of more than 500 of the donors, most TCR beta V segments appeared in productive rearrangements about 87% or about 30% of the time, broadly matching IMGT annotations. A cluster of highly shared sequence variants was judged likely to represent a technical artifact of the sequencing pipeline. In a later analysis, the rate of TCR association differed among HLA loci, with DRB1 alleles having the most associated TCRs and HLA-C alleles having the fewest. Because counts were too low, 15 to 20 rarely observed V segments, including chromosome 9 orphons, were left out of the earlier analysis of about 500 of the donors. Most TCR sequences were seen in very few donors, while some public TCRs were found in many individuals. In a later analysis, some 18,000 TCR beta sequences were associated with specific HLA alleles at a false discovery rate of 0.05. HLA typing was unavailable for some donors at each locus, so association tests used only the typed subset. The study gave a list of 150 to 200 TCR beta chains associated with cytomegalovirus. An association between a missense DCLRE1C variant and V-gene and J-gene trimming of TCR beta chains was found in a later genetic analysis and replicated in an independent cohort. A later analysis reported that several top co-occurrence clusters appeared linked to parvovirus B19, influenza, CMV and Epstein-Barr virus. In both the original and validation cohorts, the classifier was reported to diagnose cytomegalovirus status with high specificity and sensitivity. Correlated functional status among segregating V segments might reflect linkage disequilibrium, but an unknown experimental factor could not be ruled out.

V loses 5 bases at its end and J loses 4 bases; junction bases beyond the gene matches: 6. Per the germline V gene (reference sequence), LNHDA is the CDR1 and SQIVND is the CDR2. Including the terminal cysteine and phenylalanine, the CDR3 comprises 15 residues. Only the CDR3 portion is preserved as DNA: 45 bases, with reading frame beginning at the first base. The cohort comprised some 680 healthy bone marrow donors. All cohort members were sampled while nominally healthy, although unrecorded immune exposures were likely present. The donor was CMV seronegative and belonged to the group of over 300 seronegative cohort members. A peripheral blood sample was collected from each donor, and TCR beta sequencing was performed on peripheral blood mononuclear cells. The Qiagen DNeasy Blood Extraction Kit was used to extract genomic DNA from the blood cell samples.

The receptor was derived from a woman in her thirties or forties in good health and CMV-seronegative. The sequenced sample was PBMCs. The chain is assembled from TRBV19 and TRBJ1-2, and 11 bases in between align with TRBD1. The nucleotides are TGTGCCAGTAGTTCCGGACAGGGGGCGTTCTATGGCTACACCTTC. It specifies CASSSGQGAFYGYTF.